This entry is about one T cell receptor (beta chain). The assay was immunoSEQ multiplex PCR, and TCRdb's table has in-frame clones only and misses some. The sample lists roughly 300,000 clones, about 83% occurring once. This specimen comes from a study of blood T cell repertoires in COVID-19. Overall study context: Samples of COVID-19 (acute and convalescent) were obtained from the United States, Italy and Spain. T cells, B-cell-depleted T cells, or PBMCs provided the cDNA or gDNA that served as material.

V was pared by 1 base and J by 4 bases, with 12 bases between. CDR1 and CDR2 (germline): LNHDA, SQIVND (reference sequence). This CDR3 is built from 15 residues. This TCR was sampled from a woman aged 45 to 65 with acute or convalescent COVID-19. V is TRBV19 and J is TRBJ2-3, with D possibly being TRBD2 (6 bases). The specimen was peripheral blood. The CDR3 protein is CASSIAGSIPDTQYF. DNA of the CDR3: TGTGCCAGTAGTATAGCCGGGAGTATCCCAGATACGCAGTATTTT. Supplemented by reference TRBV19 and TRBJ2-3, the full variable domain reads DGGITQSPKYLFRKEGQNVTLSCEQNLNHDAMYWYRQDPGQGLRLIYYSQIVNDFQKGDIAEGYSVSREKKESFPLTVTSAQKNPTAFYLCASSIAGSIPDTQYFGPGTRLTVL.